A single sample gave rise to the 21 T cell receptor beta chains below, sequenced in a study of CD8 T cells in Susac syndrome. An input of roughly 0.45 to 1 ug of RNA was subjected to reverse transcription using random hexamers. Each CDR3 protein gets one entry after TCRdb re-called the immunoSEQ multiplex PCR reads with MiXCR. Found here are about 180,000 distinct CDR3 sequences, under 97% of them singletons; the top ten hold under 0.095%. Sequencing was done on a sample of CD4+ T cells from PBMCs. These receptors all come from a human donor with multiple sclerosis.

The CDR3 loop is CASSSDRESTQYF. DNA of the CDR3: TGTGCCAGCAGCTCGGACAGGGAGTCCACCCAGTACTTC. The V and J genes are TRBV11-3 and TRBJ2-5; 8 bases line up with TRBD1. The germline V gene has CDR1 SGHNT and CDR2 YENEEA. Unmatched junction bases numbered 6, after V lost 4 bases and J lost 8 bases. There are 13 residues in the CDR3.

This chain uses TRBV2 with TRBJ1-1; the match to TRBD1 covers 7 bases. CDR1 SNHLY and CDR2 FYNNEI come from the germline V gene. The trim removed 8 bases at V and 2 bases at J, leaving 8 bases unmatched. The CDR3 is 14 amino acids. CDR3 sequence reads: CASLPGQANTEAFF. Here the CDR3 DNA reads TGTGCCAGCCTTCCCGGACAGGCCAACACTGAAGCTTTCTTT. The full variable domain, with the rest looked up from reference TRBV2 and TRBJ1-1, is EPEVTQTPSHQVTQMGQEVILRCVPISNHLYFYWYRQILGQKVEFLVSFYNNEISEKSEIFDDQFSVERPDGSNFTLKIRSTKLEDSAMYFCASLPGQANTEAFFGQGTRLTVV.

The chain links TRBV6-4 to TRBJ2-3, with D perhaps TRBD1 (5 bases). Trimming pared 2 bases from V and 3 bases from J, leaving 12 bases between. From germline, CDR1 is MRHNA and CDR2 SNTAGT. The CDR3 consists of 15 residues. The chain's CDR3 is CASSDPHKGTDTQYF. The CDR3 coding sequence is TGTGCCAGCAGTGACCCCCATAAGGGGACAGATACGCAGTATTTT.

This chain connects TRBV12-3 or TRBV12-4 to TRBJ1-1; TRBD1 might be the D (5 bases). V lost 5 bases and J lost 5, with 15 bases in between. This CDR3 spans 14 amino acids. The CDR3 nucleotides are TGTGCCAGCAGTAACACAGGATTCAGAACTGAAGCTTTCTTT. Translation: CASSNTGFRTEAFF.

This sequence joins TRBV30 and TRBJ1-6; 9 bases agree with TRBD1. Germline trimming cut 0 bases from V and 5 bases from J; bases unmatched to any gene: 2. The germline V gene encodes CDR1 GTSNPN and CDR2 SVGIG (reference sequence). The CDR3 length is 15 residues. The CDR3 DNA is TGTGCCTGGAGTGTAAGGGACAGGGATAATTCACCCCTCCACTTT. This gives the protein CAWSVRDRDNSPLHF.

The V and J genes are TRBV20-1 and TRBJ1-1, with D possibly TRBD1 on 6 matching bases. Looked up from germline, CDR1 is DFQATT and CDR2 is SNEGSKA (reference sequence). The CDR3 extends over 13 amino acids. V shed 1 base and J shed 1 base, with 7 bases lying between them. In DNA form, the CDR3 reads TGCAGTGCTAGAGGGGGGGCGAACACTGAAGCTTTCTTT. It specifies CSARGGANTEAFF.

This clonotype appeared a single time. The CDR3 DNA sequence: TGTGCCAGCGCAGCGGGACAGGGGGCCTACGAGCAGTACTTC. Translation: CASAAGQGAYEQYF. The chain has TRBV2 and TRBJ2-7, with TRBD1 matching over 11 bases. The CDR3 is 14 residues long. After removal of 8 bases from V and 2 bases from J, the junction contained 5 bases not matched to a gene. The germline gives CDR1 SNHLY, CDR2 FYNNEI.

This clonotype was observed once. The V gene is TRBV28, the J gene TRBJ2-5; D is undetermined. The CDR3 extends over 12 amino acids. V shed 4 bases and J shed 4 bases, with 7 bases lying between them. Germline-derived CDR1 and CDR2 are MDHEN and SYDVKM. CDR3 coding DNA: TGTGCCAGCAGTTCCTCGCTAGAGACCCAGTACTTC. Translating gives CASSSSLETQYF.

The chain joins TRBV7-2 to TRBJ2-7, with TRBD2 matching 8 bases. CDR1 and CDR2 from the germline V gene are SGHTA and FQGNSA. J was trimmed by 2 bases and V by 5 bases; bases with no gene match: 8. The length of the CDR3 is 15 residues. The CDR3 region has the DNA TGTGCCAGCAGCCCCTCCCCGGGAGGGCCCTACGAGCAGTACTTC. Translation: CASSPSPGGPYEQYF.

CDR3 in amino acids: CASSFAGYYGYTF. CDR3 bases: TGTGCCAGCAGCTTTGCAGGGTACTATGGCTACACCTTC. This chain links TRBV5-4 with TRBJ1-2; perhaps TRBD1 as D (5 bases). The CDR3 length is 13 residues. Trimming took 2 bases from V and 3 from J, leaving 8 bases between them. Germline CDR1 is SGHNT and CDR2 is YYREEE (reference sequence).

This clonotype appeared a single time. The V gene is TRBV18, the J gene TRBJ2-7; TRBD2 might be the D (6 bases). Germline V gene sequence: CDR1 KGHSH, CDR2 LQKENI. The V gene lost 3 bases and the J gene lost 7 bases, with 7 bases spanning the gap. This CDR3 spans 11 amino acids. The CDR3 nucleotides read TGTGCCAGCTCACCTCGGGAGGAGCAGTACTTC. Translating it yields CASSPREEQYF. Based on the CDR3 plus reference TRBV18 and TRBJ2-7, the full variable domain is NAGVMQNPRHLVRRRGQEARLRCSPMKGHSHVYWYRQLPEEGLKFMVYLQKENIIDESGMPKERFSAEFPKEGPSILRIQQVVRGDSAAYFCASSPREEQYFGPGTRLTVT.

The chain links TRBV2 to TRBJ2-2, with D possibly matching TRBD2 (5 bases). This CDR3 region has 12 residues. Trimming pared 10 bases from V and 7 bases from J, leaving 13 bases between. Germline CDR1 is SNHLY and CDR2 is FYNNEI. This chain's CDR3 is CATSGGGGELFF. The CDR3 region has the DNA TGTGCCACCTCCGGTGGAGGCGGGGAGCTGTTTTTT.

The chain recombines TRBV13 with TRBJ2-1; 11 nucleotides agree with TRBD2. Unmatched junction bases numbered 5, after V lost 3 bases and J lost 4 bases. The length of the CDR3 is 16 residues. Germline V lookup: CDR1 PRHDT, CDR2 FYEKMQ (reference sequence). CDR3 sequence reads: CASSFLAGGKYNEQFF. In DNA, the CDR3 is TGTGCCAGCAGCTTTCTAGCGGGGGGAAAGTACAATGAGCAGTTCTTC.

The CDR3 is CASSEGRGQETQYF. Written as DNA, the CDR3 is TGTGCCAGCAGTGAGGGTAGGGGGCAAGAGACCCAGTACTTC. The genes are TRBV2 and TRBJ2-5, with D tentatively TRBD1 (6 bases). Germline lookup yields CDR1 SNHLY and CDR2 FYNNEI. CDR3 length equals 14 residues. The germline V and J ends were trimmed by 3 bases and 2 bases, with 10 bases remaining between them.

This clonotype was observed once. This chain joins TRBV5-4 and TRBJ2-5, with 8 bases that match TRBD2. CDR1 SGHNT and CDR2 YYREEE come from the germline V gene (reference sequence). The CDR3 totals 13 residues. The J segment lost 3 bases and the V segment lost 4 bases, leaving 2 bases of the junction unmatched. DNA of the CDR3: TGTGCCAGCAGCCGTAGCGGGGAAGAGACCCAGTACTTC. Protein: CASSRSGEETQYF.

The rearrangement joins TRBV5-8 to TRBJ2-2; D possibly matches TRBD1 or TRBD2 (5 bases each). Germline CDR1 SGHTS, CDR2 YDEGEE. This CDR3 comprises 17 residues. Trimming shortened V by 4 bases and J by 4 bases, and 20 bases separated the two germline ends. As DNA, the CDR3 is TGTGCCAGCAGCCCTCCACGGGGCGGAATCTTCACCGGGGAGCTGTTTTTT. It codes for CASSPPRGGIFTGELFF.

The chain joins TRBV30 to TRBJ1-6; TRBD1 agrees at 10 bases. The V gene end was trimmed by 0 bases and the J gene end by 9 bases; junction bases not matched to a gene: 5. The CDR3 runs to 15 residues. The germline V gene has CDR1 GTSNPN and CDR2 SVGIG (reference sequence). The CDR3 protein is CAWSVLGQGISPLHF. The CDR3 DNA reads TGTGCCTGGAGTGTACTGGGACAGGGGATTTCACCCCTCCACTTT.

The chain carries TRBV20-1 and TRBJ1-5, with a tentative D call TRBD1 (5 bases). V was shortened by 2 bases and J by 6 bases, with 11 bases between the two germline ends. This CDR3 spans 13 amino acids. The germline V gene encodes CDR1 DFQATT and CDR2 SNEGSKA (reference sequence). The DNA for the CDR3 is TGCAGTGCTAGACCAGGGATGGGTCAGCCCCAGCATTTT. Its translation is CSARPGMGQPQHF.

V gene TRBV4-3 combines with J gene TRBJ1-4; D ambiguous. Trimming stripped 8 bases from V and 2 bases from J, with 9 bases between. CDR3 length: 13 residues. Germline V gene data show CDR1 as LGHNA and CDR2 as YSLEER. The CDR3 nucleotides are TGCGCCAGCGAGTTGGGCACTAATGAAAAACTGTTTTTT. Amino acid sequence: CASELGTNEKLFF.

This sequence joins TRBV30 and TRBJ2-3, with 7 bases identical to TRBD1. The CDR3 has 15 amino acids. Trimming cost V 8 bases and J 0 bases; bases outside gene matches: 11. Germline V gene sequence: CDR1 GTSNPN, CDR2 SVGIG (reference sequence). Here the CDR3 DNA reads TGTGCCGGTTCCCGACAGGGCCTTAGCACAGATACGCAGTATTTT. This sequence encodes CAGSRQGLSTDTQYF.

This chain uses TRBV30 with TRBJ1-4; D is uncertain. The CDR3 consists of 13 residues. Trimming removed 1 base from V and 5 bases from J, with 8 bases in between. Germline CDR1 reads GTSNPN; CDR2 reads SVGIG (reference sequence). The CDR3 region is CAWSGVENEKLFF. DNA of the CDR3: TGTGCCTGGAGTGGGGTTGAGAATGAAAAACTGTTTTTT.